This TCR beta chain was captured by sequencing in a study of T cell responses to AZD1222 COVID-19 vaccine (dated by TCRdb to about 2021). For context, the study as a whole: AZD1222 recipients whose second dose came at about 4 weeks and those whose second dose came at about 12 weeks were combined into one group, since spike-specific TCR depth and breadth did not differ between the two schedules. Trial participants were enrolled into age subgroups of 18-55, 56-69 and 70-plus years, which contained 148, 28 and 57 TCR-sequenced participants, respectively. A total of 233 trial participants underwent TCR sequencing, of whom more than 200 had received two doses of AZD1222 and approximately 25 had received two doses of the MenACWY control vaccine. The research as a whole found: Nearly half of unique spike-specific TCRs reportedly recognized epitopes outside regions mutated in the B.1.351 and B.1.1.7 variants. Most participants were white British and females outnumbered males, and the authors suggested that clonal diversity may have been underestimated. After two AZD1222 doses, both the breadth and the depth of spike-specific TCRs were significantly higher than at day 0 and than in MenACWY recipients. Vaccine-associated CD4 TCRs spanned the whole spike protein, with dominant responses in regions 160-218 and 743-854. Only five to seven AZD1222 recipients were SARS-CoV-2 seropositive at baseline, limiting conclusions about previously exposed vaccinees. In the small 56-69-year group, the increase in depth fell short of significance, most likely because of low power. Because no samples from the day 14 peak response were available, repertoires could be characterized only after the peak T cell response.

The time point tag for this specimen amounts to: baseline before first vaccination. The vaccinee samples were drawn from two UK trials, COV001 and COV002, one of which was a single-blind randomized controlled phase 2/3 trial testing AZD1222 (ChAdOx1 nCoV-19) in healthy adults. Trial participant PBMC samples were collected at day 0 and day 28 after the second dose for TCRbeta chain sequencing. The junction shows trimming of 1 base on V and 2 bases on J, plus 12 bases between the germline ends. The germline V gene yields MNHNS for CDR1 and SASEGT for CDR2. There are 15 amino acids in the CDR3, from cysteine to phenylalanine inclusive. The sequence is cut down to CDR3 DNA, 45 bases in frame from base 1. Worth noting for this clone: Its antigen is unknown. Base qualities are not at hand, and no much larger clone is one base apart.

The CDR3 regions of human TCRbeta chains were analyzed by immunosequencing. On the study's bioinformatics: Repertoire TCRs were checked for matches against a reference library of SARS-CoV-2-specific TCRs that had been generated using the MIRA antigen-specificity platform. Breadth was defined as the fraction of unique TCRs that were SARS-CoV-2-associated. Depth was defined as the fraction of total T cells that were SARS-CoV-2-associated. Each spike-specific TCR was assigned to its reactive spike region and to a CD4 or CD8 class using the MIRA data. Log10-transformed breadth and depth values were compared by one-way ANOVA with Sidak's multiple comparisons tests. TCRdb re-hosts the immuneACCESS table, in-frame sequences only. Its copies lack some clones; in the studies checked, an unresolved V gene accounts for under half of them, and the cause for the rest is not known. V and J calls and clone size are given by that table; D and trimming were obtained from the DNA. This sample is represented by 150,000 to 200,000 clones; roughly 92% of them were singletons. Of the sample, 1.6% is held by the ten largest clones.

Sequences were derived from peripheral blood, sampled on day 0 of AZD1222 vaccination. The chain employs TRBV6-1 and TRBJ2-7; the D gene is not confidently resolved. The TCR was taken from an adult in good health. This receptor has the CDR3 CASSEVGRIPYEQYF. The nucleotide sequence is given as TGTGCCAGCAGTGAAGTAGGCAGGATCCCCTACGAGCAGTACTTC.